This TCR beta chain derives from a study of blood T cell repertoires in COVID-19. Assay used: immunoSEQ multiplex PCR; TCRdb lists only in-frame clones, some missing. The sample carries more than 140,000 clones, roughly 84% recorded once. The CDR3 length is 12 residues. CDR1 DFQATT and CDR2 SNEGSKA come from the germline V gene (reference sequence). The V gene lost 3 bases and the J gene lost 5 bases, with 11 bases spanning the gap. The receptor's source is a woman in her forties or fifties in a cohort sampled during active or convalescent COVID-19. This chain joins TRBV20-1 and TRBJ2-7; tentative D call: TRBD2 (6 bases). Sequenced sample: peripheral blood. The CDR3: CSASGEDDEQYF. The CDR3 nucleotides are TGCAGTGCTAGTGGGGAGGACGACGAGCAGTACTTC.